This passage covers 29 T cell receptor beta chains from one sample sequenced in a study of PD-L1 blockade in urothelial cancer. The protocol was immunoSEQ multiplex PCR, while the TCRdb copy is restricted to in-frame clones and leaves out a portion. The table shows 90,000 to 120,000 clones, with approximately 91% occurring only once. Sample: PBMCs, taken around atezolizumab (anti-PD-L1) treatment. These receptors came from a woman aged 80 or over with urothelial cancer.

The rearrangement uses TRBV2 and TRBJ2-3; D is perhaps TRBD1 (6 bases). The ends were cut back, 6 bases at V and 2 bases at J, with 15 bases in the middle. The CDR3 totals 15 residues. CDR1 is SNHLY, CDR2 FYNNEI, per germline. The CDR3 is CASSATGYATDTQYF. The CDR3 DNA reads as TGTGCCAGCAGCGCCACAGGGTACGCCACAGATACGCAGTATTTT.

V usage is TRBV5-6 and J usage is TRBJ2-3, with a weak D call TRBD1 (7 bases). The germline V and J ends were trimmed by 4 bases and 1 base, with 16 bases remaining between them. Germline CDR1 reads SGHDT; CDR2 reads YYEEEE. This CDR3 contains 16 residues. Here the CDR3 DNA reads TGTGCCAGCAGCCCCTGGACAGGCGGGGGCACAGATACGCAGTATTTT. Its protein product is CASSPWTGGGTDTQYF.

The chain employs TRBV30 and TRBJ1-1, with 7 bases lining up with TRBD1. V lost 2 bases and J lost 0; bases outside the gene matches: 9. CDR1 GTSNPN and CDR2 SVGIG come from the germline V gene (reference sequence). The CDR3 spans 16 residues. CDR3 nucleotide sequence: TGTGCCTGGAGTCCCTCGAGGACAGGCGTGAACACTGAAGCTTTCTTT. As protein: CAWSPSRTGVNTEAFF.

The V call is TRBV9, the J call TRBJ1-2; D may be TRBD1 (5 bases). Trimming stripped 3 bases from V and 13 bases from J, with 22 bases between. CDR3 length equals 14 residues. Germline V gene lookup returns CDR1 SGDLS and CDR2 YYNGEE. Here the CDR3 reads CASSDAGLIQGGTF. The CDR3 DNA is TGTGCCAGCAGCGACGCGGGGCTTATCCAGGGTGGCACCTTC.

This rearrangement joins TRBV11-3 to TRBJ2-2; TRBD1 matches at 7 bases. In germline, CDR1 is SGHNT, CDR2 YENEEA. With 5 bases clipped from V and 5 bases from J, the junction kept 5 bases outside the gene matches. This CDR3 is 14 amino acids long. The CDR3 coding sequence is TGTGCCAGCAGCGCCGGGACAGTTACCGGGGAGCTGTTTTTT. This sequence encodes CASSAGTVTGELFF. Together with reference TRBV11-3 and TRBJ2-2, the CDR3 gives the full variable domain: EAGVVQSPRYKIIEKKQPVAFWCNPISGHNTLYWYLQNLGQGPELLIRYENEEAVDDSQLPKDRFSAERLKGVDSTLKIQPAELGDSAVYLCASSAGTVTGELFFGEGSRLTVL.

This chain uses TRBV9 with TRBJ2-2; possible D gene TRBD1, 5 bases. The CDR3 has 14 amino acids. Looked up from germline, CDR1 is SGDLS and CDR2 is YYNGEE. The V and J ends lost 7 bases and 2 bases respectively, with 12 bases between them. CDR3 sequence reads: CASGYGQNTGELFF. The CDR3 DNA reads TGTGCCAGCGGGTACGGACAAAACACCGGGGAGCTGTTTTTT. The whole variable domain, remainder taken from reference TRBV9 and TRBJ2-2, is DSGVTQTPKHLITATGQRVTLRCSPRSGDLSVYWYQQSLDQGLQFLIQYYNGEERAKGNILERFSAQQFPDLHSELNLSSLELGDSALYFCASGYGQNTGELFFGEGSRLTVL.

V gene TRBV2 combines with J gene TRBJ2-1, with 15 bases aligning to TRBD2. This CDR3 region has 18 residues. The germline V gene encodes CDR1 SNHLY and CDR2 FYNNEI. The ends lost 6 bases at V and 8 bases at J; junction bases unmatched: 14. The CDR3 sequence: CASRGRTSGRANRDEQFF. The DNA of the CDR3 is TGTGCCAGCAGGGGAAGGACTAGCGGGAGGGCCAACCGGGATGAGCAGTTCTTC.

The J gene is TRBJ1-5, the V gene TRBV19, with 8 bases fitting TRBD1. The J segment lost 3 bases and the V segment lost 5 bases, leaving 9 bases of the junction unmatched. Per the germline V gene, CDR1 is LNHDA and CDR2 is SQIVND (reference sequence). The CDR3 runs 16 residues. This CDR3 reads CASSVNRDRTNQPQHF. The DNA for the CDR3 is TGTGCCAGTAGTGTTAACCGGGACAGGACCAATCAGCCCCAGCATTTT.

This chain uses TRBV7-2 with TRBJ2-7, with 9 bases fitting TRBD2. CDR3 size: 13 residues. After removal of 8 bases from V and 2 bases from J, the junction contained 4 bases not matched to a gene. Germline lookup yields CDR1 SGHTA and CDR2 FQGNSA. The DNA for the CDR3 is TGTGCCAGCTTACTAGCGGGTACCTACGAGCAGTACTTC. Translation gives CASLLAGTYEQYF.

V is TRBV6-1 and J is TRBJ1-5; no clear D. Germline CDR1 reads MNHNS; CDR2 reads SASEGT. Between the trimmed V and J ends, which lost 6 bases and 0 bases, there was a span of 6 bases. This CDR3 has 13 residues. The CDR3 DNA sequence: TGTGCCAGCAGACTCCTTAGCAATCAGCCCCAGCATTTT. Translating gives CASRLLSNQPQHF.

In its sample, this clone was seen once. V and J are TRBV29-1 and TRBJ1-1; 10 bases match TRBD1. The CDR3 has 14 amino acids. CDR1 and CDR2 from the germline V gene are SQVTM and ANQGSEA. The junction had 5 bases not matched to a gene; V was cut back by 6 bases and J by 1 base. This CDR3 is CSVGRTGGNTEAFF. In DNA, the CDR3 is TGCAGCGTAGGCCGGACAGGGGGGAACACTGAAGCTTTCTTT. Full variable domain (rest looked up from reference TRBV29-1 and TRBJ1-1): SAVISQKPSRDICQRGTSLTIQCQVDSQVTMMFWYRQQPGQSLTLIATANQGSEATYESGFVIDKFPISRPNLTFSTLTVSNMSPEDSSIYLCSVGRTGGNTEAFFGQGTRLTVV.

The gene calls are TRBV18 and TRBJ1-5; D perhaps matches TRBD1 (5 bases). Germline V gene lookup returns CDR1 KGHSH and CDR2 LQKENI. The CDR3 sequence is 15 residues long. Trimming cost V 3 bases and J 5 bases, with 14 bases left between them. DNA of the CDR3: TGTGCCAGCTCACCCCGCGGGGGAAAAGATCAGCCCCAGCATTTT. Translating gives CASSPRGGKDQPQHF. Drawing the rest from reference TRBV18 and TRBJ1-5, the complete variable domain is NAGVMQNPRHLVRRRGQEARLRCSPMKGHSHVYWYRQLPEEGLKFMVYLQKENIIDESGMPKERFSAEFPKEGPSILRIQQVVRGDSAAYFCASSPRGGKDQPQHFGDGTRLSIL.

The V and J genes are TRBV5-8 and TRBJ2-2; 8 positions match TRBD2. The germline gives CDR1 SGHTS, CDR2 YDEGEE. The CDR3 is made up of 14 amino acids. Trimming at V came to 6 bases and at J to 7 bases, leaving 8 bases not matched to a gene. This CDR3 reads CASTAGRDFGELFF. The CDR3 DNA is TGTGCCAGCACCGCCGGGAGGGACTTCGGGGAGCTGTTTTTT.

The chain has TRBV10-3 and TRBJ2-3; weak D call: TRBD1 (7 bases). CDR3 size: 16 residues. Germline-derived CDR1 and CDR2 are ENHRY and SYGVKD. Trimming cost V 8 bases and J 1 base, with 19 bases left between them. The CDR3: CAIALGAGQRTDTQYF. CDR3 DNA: TGTGCCATCGCCCTCGGGGCGGGACAGCGCACAGATACGCAGTATTTT.

The chain links TRBV10-3 to TRBJ1-1; D may be TRBD1 (5 bases). Germline loops: CDR1 ENHRY, CDR2 SYGVKD. V was cut by 0 bases and J by 4 bases, with 12 bases left in between. This CDR3 is built from 15 residues. CDR3 sequence reads: CAISESAGTGTEAFF. The CDR3 DNA is TGTGCCATCAGTGAGTCGGCGGGGACGGGCACTGAAGCTTTCTTT.

CDR3 sequence (DNA): TGTGCCAGCAGTTTAGGACAGTTGGGTCAGCCCCAGCATTTT. It encodes CASSLGQLGQPQHF. The chain is built from TRBV28 and TRBJ1-5; a weak D match, TRBD1 (6 bases). The germline V gene encodes CDR1 MDHEN and CDR2 SYDVKM. Deletions cut 2 bases from V and 6 bases from J, with 11 bases between. The CDR3 is 14 residues long.

The V and J genes are TRBV7-9 and TRBJ1-2, with TRBD1 identical over 8 bases. From germline, CDR1 is SEHNR and CDR2 FQNEAQ (reference sequence). The length of the CDR3 is 13 residues. The V gene end was trimmed by 5 bases and the J gene end by 6 bases; junction bases not matched to a gene: 5. CDR3 DNA: TGTGCCAGCAGCGCGGACAGGGAGGATGGCTACACCTTC. Its protein is CASSADREDGYTF.

V usage is TRBV5-1 and J usage is TRBJ2-7; D uncertain. This CDR3 spans 14 amino acids. Germline V lookup: CDR1 SGHRS, CDR2 YFSETQ. V gave up 4 bases and J gave up 0 bases, with 11 bases separating them. This chain's CDR3 is CASSPFEASYEQYF. The CDR3 coding sequence is TGCGCCAGCAGCCCCTTTGAGGCCTCCTACGAGCAGTACTTC.

This chain uses TRBV27 with TRBJ1-2, with TRBD1 identical over 7 bases. With 3 bases clipped from V and 5 bases from J, the junction kept 9 bases outside the gene matches. CDR3 length: 15 residues. Germline assignment: CDR1 MNHEY and CDR2 SMNVEV (reference sequence). CDR3 bases: TGTGCCAGCAGTTTCTCTCTGGCAGGGGGTTATGGCTACACCTTC. The encoded protein is CASSFSLAGGYGYTF.

The rearrangement links TRBV27 to TRBJ2-1; 7 bases map to TRBD1. The CDR3 consists of 15 residues. The trim removed 6 bases at V and 4 bases at J, leaving 9 bases unmatched. Per the germline V gene, CDR1 is MNHEY and CDR2 is SMNVEV (reference sequence). CDR3: CASRLFGTEYNEQFF. The CDR3 DNA reads as TGTGCCAGCAGACTGTTTGGGACAGAATACAATGAGCAGTTCTTC.

The chain has TRBV5-1 and TRBJ2-7, with 11 bases identical to TRBD2. CDR3 length equals 17 residues. Looked up from germline, CDR1 is SGHRS and CDR2 is YFSETQ. With V trimmed by 4 bases and J by 4 bases, 13 bases remained unmatched. CDR3 sequence reads: CASSTELAGGVEYEQYF. As DNA, the CDR3 is TGCGCCAGCAGCACAGAGTTAGCGGGAGGGGTCGAATACGAGCAGTACTTC.

V and J are TRBV4-1 and TRBJ2-1; 8 nucleotides match TRBD2. Germline trimming cut 5 bases from V and 7 bases from J; bases unmatched to any gene: 7. Germline CDR1 reads MGHRA; CDR2 reads YSYEKL. This CDR3 is built from 14 residues. This chain's CDR3 is CASSDGRAGNEQFF. In nucleotides, the CDR3 is TGCGCCAGCAGCGACGGGAGGGCCGGTAATGAGCAGTTCTTC.

The chain carries TRBV5-8 and TRBJ2-3; 7 nucleotides line up with TRBD1. CDR1 SGHTS and CDR2 YDEGEE come from the germline V gene. J was trimmed by 2 bases and V by 0 bases; bases with no gene match: 3. The CDR3 has 15 residues. CDR3 residues: CASSLAGQITDTQYF. CDR3 bases: TGTGCCAGCAGCTTGGCGGGACAGATCACAGATACGCAGTATTTT. The full variable domain, completed using reference TRBV5-8 and TRBJ2-3, is EAGVTQSPTHLIKTRGQQATLRCSPISGHTSVYWYQQALGLGLQFLLWYDEGEERNRGNFPPRFSGRQFPNYSSELNVNALELEDSALYLCASSLAGQITDTQYFGPGTRLTVL.

This clone was seen a few times. The V gene is TRBV18, the J gene TRBJ2-3, with 9 positions matching TRBD2. Germline trimming cut 3 bases from V and 4 bases from J; bases unmatched to any gene: 5. Germline values: CDR1 KGHSH, CDR2 LQKENI. The CDR3 is made up of 15 amino acids. In nucleotides, the CDR3 is TGTGCCAGCTCACCGCTAGCGGGGCCACCAGATACGCAGTATTTT. This encodes CASSPLAGPPDTQYF.

The chain employs TRBV5-1 and TRBJ2-1, with 8 bases matching TRBD2. Trimming cost V 4 bases and J 4 bases; bases outside gene matches: 7. This CDR3 is 15 amino acids long. CDR1 is SGHRS, CDR2 YFSETQ, per germline. The CDR3 here is CASSQGLGGYNEQFF. The CDR3 region has the DNA TGCGCCAGCAGCCAGGGACTAGGGGGTTACAATGAGCAGTTCTTC. The full variable domain, completed using reference TRBV5-1 and TRBJ2-1, is KAGVTQTPRYLIKTRGQQVTLSCSPISGHRSVSWYQQTPGQGLQFLFEYFSETQRNKGNFPGRFSGRQFSNSRSEMNVSTLELGDSALYLCASSQGLGGYNEQFFGPGTRLTVL.

The sample holds a few counts of this clone. In DNA form, the CDR3 reads TGTGCCAGCAGAGGACAGGGCTACGAGCAGTACTTC. This codes for CASRGQGYEQYF. This chain joins TRBV2 and TRBJ2-7; TRBD1 matches 8 bases. This CDR3 spans 12 amino acids. The germline V gene has CDR1 SNHLY and CDR2 FYNNEI. V shed 6 bases and J 3 bases; nucleotides not matched to a gene: 1.

The rearrangement joins TRBV20-1 to TRBJ2-1; possible D gene TRBD2, 5 bases. V lost 1 base and J 10 bases, leaving 8 bases between the germline ends. The CDR3 is made up of 11 amino acids. Germline V gene lookup returns CDR1 DFQATT and CDR2 SNEGSKA (reference sequence). CDR3 loop: CSARAQREQFF. CDR3 coding DNA: TGCAGTGCTAGAGCTCAGCGGGAGCAGTTCTTC.

This clone was counted a single time. The chain couples TRBV21-1 to TRBJ2-7; the table calls TRBD1, which could not be checked here. TRBV21-1 is labeled a pseudogene. This CDR3 contains 16 residues. The CDR3 loop reads CASSFRTGISPYEQYF. The CDR3, as DNA: TGTGCCAGCAGCTTCCGTACAGGGATATCCCCCTACGAGCAGTACTTC.

V is TRBV4-1 and J is TRBJ2-3, with TRBD2 identical over 10 bases. Germline CDR1 and CDR2: MGHRA and YSYEKL. This CDR3 spans 17 amino acids. The trim removed 1 base at V and 1 base at J, leaving 5 bases unmatched. CDR3 residues: CASSQVRLAGGTDTQYF. The CDR3 DNA follows: TGCGCCAGCAGCCAAGTTCGGCTAGCGGGAGGCACAGATACGCAGTATTTT.